The source of this TCR beta chain is a study of T-cell memory formation after mild COVID-19 (dated by TCRdb to the early 2020s). General notes on the study: TCR sequence clusters from the two donors were largely donor specific. T-cell clones expanding and contracting after mild COVID-19 in two donors were tracked by longitudinal TCRalpha and TCRbeta repertoire sequencing. The cohort comprised two young, previously healthy adult volunteers, one female and one male. The paper as a whole reports these results and caveats: Whether the second-wave clones peaking on day 37 were SARS-CoV-2 specific was not confirmed. Contracting CD4+ clones were found mainly in CM and EM memory subsets, while CD8+ clones were enriched in EMRA. Some responding clones were detected in pre-infection memory, suggesting pre-existing cross-reactive memory T cells joined the SARS-CoV-2 response. The study covered only a couple of mild cases, and larger cohorts including severe cases with pre-infection samples were considered necessary. Clones contracting from day 15 to 85 had balanced CD4/CD8 phenotypes, while a second wave expanding from day 15 to 37 was biased towards CD4+.

Measured from the cysteine to the phenylalanine, the CDR3 is 16 residues long. Kept here is only the CDR3 DNA, which spans 48 bases and is read in frame from base 1. CDR1 and CDR2 are read off the germline V gene as MNHEY and SVGEGT. V and J lose 4 bases and 0 bases, and a span of 10 bases separates them. TCRdb shows the sequencer as Illumina NovaSeq 6000. TCRalpha and TCRbeta cDNA libraries were constructed by 5'RACE with constant-segment primers, with sample barcodes and unique molecular identifiers being introduced. Trizol reagent was used to extract RNA from every sample. Libraries were amplified in two PCR steps, with a second sample barcode and Illumina TruSeq adapters added in the second step. Libraries were sequenced on an Illumina NovaSeq with 2 x 150 bp paired-end reads. In the original analysis: The reads were demultiplexed and collapsed into UMI-guided consensus sequences using migec v1.2.7. Using mixcr v2.1.11, UMI consensuses were aligned to TRA and TRB V and J templates and then assembled into clonotypes. Clonotypes were classified as expanded or contracted when called significant by both edgeR and NoisET, with noise models trained on biological replicates. For edgeR calls, the cutoffs were a false discovery rate-adjusted p below 0.01 and a log2 fold-change threshold of 1. As an exploratory analysis of dynamics, max-normalized trajectories of the 1000 most abundant clonotypes were examined with PCA combined with hierarchical clustering. The CD4 or CD8 phenotype of responding clones was assigned using the separately sequenced CD4+ and CD8+ repertoires. The public reads were reanalyzed by TCRdb: fastp trimming at Q25, MiXCR alignment, in-frame beta chains only. Duplicate CDR3 protein sequences are folded into a single record with the most common DNA and genes. TCRdb, not the original authors, processed these V and J calls. The sample table records a few hundred thousand distinct CDR3 sequences; around 24% of these occur just once. The ten most abundant clones make up roughly 8.9% of the sample.

PBMCs were isolated by Ficoll-Paque density gradient centrifugation. A word on this clonotype: The antigen it binds to is not known. One base away there is no much larger clone; base qualities are not given.

The clonotype originates from an adult woman who had mild COVID-19 (a few samples of this study predate the infection). The sample titles of this study are shuffled in the database, so cell type and time point are left out; the donor was told from shared clones. Recombination connected TRBV6-2 or TRBV6-3 to TRBJ2-6; the D gene lacks a confident call. Sequencing was done on a sample of PBMCs or a T cell subset sorted from them (not recorded which). The base sequence is TGTGCCAGCAGTTTCTCCCCCCGCTCTGGGGCCAACGTCCTGACTTTC. It is translated as CASSFSPRSGANVLTF.